These 14 T cell receptor beta chains originate from one sample sequenced in a study of blood T cell repertoires in COVID-19. The repertoire was sequenced with immunoSEQ multiplex PCR; TCRdb's copy has only in-frame clones and lacks some. Altogether some 97,000 clones are present, roughly 88% being singletons, with the ten largest covering under 5.5%. The specimen was peripheral blood. These receptors were collected from a human donor in a cohort sampled during active COVID-19.

The chain is built from TRBV5-8 and TRBJ2-2; 7 bases align to TRBD1. Germline loops: CDR1 SGHTS, CDR2 YDEGEE. With V trimmed by 2 bases and J by 1 base, 2 bases remained unmatched. The CDR3 is made up of 15 amino acids. The CDR3 coding sequence is TGTGCCAGCAGCTTAGGGACAGTGAACACCGGGGAGCTGTTTTTT. It specifies CASSLGTVNTGELFF.

This clone showed up just once. This chain connects TRBV6-2 or TRBV6-3 to TRBJ2-7; D is ambiguous. Germline-derived CDR1 and CDR2 are MNHEY and SVGEGT. The CDR3 is 15 amino acids. V lost 0 bases to trimming and J lost 3 bases, with 12 bases between them. In DNA, the CDR3 is TGTGCCAGCAGTTACTCGTCGTCCAGTTTCTACGAGCAGTACTTC. This gives the protein CASSYSSSSFYEQYF.

The chain joins TRBV28 to TRBJ2-1; D is possibly TRBD1 (5 bases). The V and J ends lost 7 bases and 4 bases respectively, with 5 bases between them. The CDR3 sequence is 11 residues long. The germline CDR1 and CDR2 sequences are MDHEN and SYDVKM. The CDR3 protein is CASNRYNEQFF. The CDR3 DNA reads TGTGCCAGCAACAGGTACAATGAGCAGTTCTTC.

This chain uses TRBV7-9 with TRBJ2-2; possible D gene TRBD2, 5 bases. Per the germline V gene, CDR1 is SEHNR and CDR2 is FQNEAQ (reference sequence). CDR3 size: 16 residues. Trimming took 1 base from V and 4 from J, leaving 13 bases between them. The CDR3 DNA sequence: TGTGCCAGCAGCTTAGTCGCGGGTGGTTCCACCGGGGAGCTGTTTTTT. Residues: CASSLVAGGSTGELFF.

This chain links TRBV19 with TRBJ1-3, with D maybe TRBD1 (5 bases). The germline V and J ends were trimmed by 7 bases and 2 bases, with 21 bases remaining between them. CDR3 size: 17 residues. The germline gives CDR1 LNHDA, CDR2 SQIVND (reference sequence). The CDR3 sequence is CASTSSRSGRPGNTIYF. As DNA, the CDR3 is TGTGCCAGTACCTCCTCTCGGTCAGGGAGGCCTGGAAACACCATATATTTT.

This chain links TRBV18 with TRBJ2-1; D is possibly TRBD2 (6 bases). This CDR3 has 14 residues. Per the germline V gene, CDR1 is KGHSH and CDR2 is LQKENI. V was trimmed by 2 bases and J by 7 bases, leaving 12 bases between them. In DNA form, the CDR3 reads TGTGCCAGCTCACCAACCGGGAGAGTGAATGAGCAGTTCTTC. Encoded protein: CASSPTGRVNEQFF.

The V and J genes are TRBV7-9 and TRBJ2-3; D is perhaps TRBD2 (6 bases). The V gene's germline CDR1 is SEHNR and CDR2 FQNEAQ (reference sequence). The length of the CDR3 is 13 residues. Deletions cut 6 bases from V and 1 base from J, with 8 bases between. Here the CDR3 reads CASSWRGTDTQYF. The CDR3 nucleotides are TGTGCCAGCAGTTGGAGGGGCACAGATACGCAGTATTTT.

In its sample, this clone was seen once. The chain joins TRBV7-2 to TRBJ1-6; no clear D gene. V lost 0 bases and J lost 8, with 8 bases in between. The CDR3 runs to 14 residues. Per the germline V gene, CDR1 is SGHTA and CDR2 is FQGNSA. The CDR3 is CASSLARVYSPLHF. In DNA form, the CDR3 reads TGTGCCAGCAGCTTAGCCCGGGTTTATTCACCCCTCCACTTT.

Written as DNA, the CDR3 is TGTGCCAGCAGCTTAGGACTTGCCACAGATACGCAGTATTTT. This translates into CASSLGLATDTQYF. The chain has TRBV11-3 and TRBJ2-3; D not certain. This CDR3 comprises 14 residues. CDR1 SGHNT and CDR2 YENEEA come from the germline V gene. V lost 1 base and J lost 2, with 7 bases in between.

The rearrangement uses TRBV20-1 and TRBJ2-5; the D gene is possibly TRBD2 (6 bases). This CDR3 contains 13 residues. From germline, CDR1 is DFQATT and CDR2 SNEGSKA (reference sequence). V dropped 3 bases and J dropped 2 bases, with 10 bases sitting between them. CDR3 residues: CSASPAGQETQYF. The CDR3 DNA reads TGCAGTGCTAGTCCGGCGGGGCAAGAGACCCAGTACTTC.

The rearrangement joins TRBV30 to TRBJ1-5; D possibly corresponds to TRBD1 (5 bases). V lost 2 bases, J lost 3 bases, and 17 bases lay in between. This CDR3 is built from 16 residues. Germline V lookup: CDR1 GTSNPN, CDR2 SVGIG (reference sequence). The chain's CDR3 is CAWSNQGVEDNQPQHF. Written as DNA, the CDR3 is TGTGCCTGGAGTAATCAAGGGGTAGAGGACAATCAGCCCCAGCATTTT.

The gene calls are TRBV20-1 and TRBJ1-5; possible D gene TRBD1, 5 bases. Germline V gene sequence: CDR1 DFQATT, CDR2 SNEGSKA (reference sequence). V gave up 3 bases and J gave up 6 bases, with 9 bases separating them. The CDR3 is 12 residues long. In nucleotides, the CDR3 is TGCAGTGCTAGTAGGGGTGGTCAGCCCCAGCATTTT. Encoded protein: CSASRGGQPQHF.

The chain has TRBV19 and TRBJ2-7; 7 nucleotides agree with TRBD2. Germline V lookup: CDR1 LNHDA, CDR2 SQIVND (reference sequence). The V segment lost 4 bases and the J segment 3 bases; nucleotides outside the gene matches: 9. The length of the CDR3 is 15 residues. CDR3 sequence: CASSTPGSGHYEQYF. The CDR3 DNA reads TGTGCCAGTAGTACCCCGGGTAGCGGGCACTACGAGCAGTACTTC. Based on the CDR3 plus reference TRBV19 and TRBJ2-7, the full variable domain is DGGITQSPKYLFRKEGQNVTLSCEQNLNHDAMYWYRQDPGQGLRLIYYSQIVNDFQKGDIAEGYSVSREKKESFPLTVTSAQKNPTAFYLCASSTPGSGHYEQYFGPGTRLTVT.

This clone was counted only a few times. The chain carries TRBV5-4 and TRBJ1-6; D uncertain. Germline V CDR1 and CDR2: SGHNT, YYREEE (reference sequence). This CDR3 comprises 13 residues. The V gene lost 3 bases and the J gene lost 6 bases, with 7 bases spanning the gap. CDR3 residues: CASSSPSNSPLHF. CDR3 DNA sequence: TGTGCCAGCAGCTCTCCTAGTAATTCACCCCTCCACTTT.